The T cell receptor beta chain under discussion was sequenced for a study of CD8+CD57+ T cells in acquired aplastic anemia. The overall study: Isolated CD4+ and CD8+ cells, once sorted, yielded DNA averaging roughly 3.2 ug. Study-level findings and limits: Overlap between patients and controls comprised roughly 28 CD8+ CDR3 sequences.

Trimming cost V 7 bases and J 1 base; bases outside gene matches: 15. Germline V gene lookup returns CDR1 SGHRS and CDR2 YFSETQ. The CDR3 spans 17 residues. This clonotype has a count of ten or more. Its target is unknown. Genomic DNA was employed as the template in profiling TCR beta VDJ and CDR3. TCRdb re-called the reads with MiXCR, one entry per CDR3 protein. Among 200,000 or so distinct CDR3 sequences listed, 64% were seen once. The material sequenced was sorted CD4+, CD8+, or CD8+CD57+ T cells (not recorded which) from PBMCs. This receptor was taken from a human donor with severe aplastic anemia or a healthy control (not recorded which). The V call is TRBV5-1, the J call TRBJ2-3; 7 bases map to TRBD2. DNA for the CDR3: TGCGCCAGCCGCCGGCTAGCTGGGGGAGGGGGCACAGATACGCAGTATTTT. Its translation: CASRRLAGGGGTDTQYF. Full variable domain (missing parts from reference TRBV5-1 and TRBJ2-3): KAGVTQTPRYLIKTRGQQVTLSCSPISGHRSVSWYQQTPGQGLQFLFEYFSETQRNKGNFPGRFSGRQFSNSRSEMNVSTLELGDSALYLCASRRLAGGGGTDTQYFGPGTRLTVL.